This TCR beta chain is from a study of blood T cell dynamics during melanoma immunotherapy. For the study at large: First-line therapy was either pembrolizumab or nivolumab with ipilimumab for metastatic melanoma.

The table came from immunoSEQ multiplex PCR; TCRdb's copy has only in-frame clones and leaves some out. Of more than 8,000 clones in the sample, 85% to 90% were seen once. Per germline, CDR1 SEHNR and CDR2 FQNEAQ (reference sequence). This CDR3 contains 18 residues. V was shortened by 5 bases and J by 1 base, with 21 bases between the two germline ends. The study's findings and limits: Disease-control patients' PBMC repertoires became either more clonal or more diverse at W3. Whether repertoire-driving clones were melanoma-specific could not be determined.

Time point in this sample: week 3, after first cycle of checkpoint inhibitor. Response was assessed by RECIST 1.1 at 12 weeks, except a couple of rapid progressors. Details on this clone: What it binds is not known.

The specimen was blood, collected from a patient treated with checkpoint blockade. The chain recombines TRBV7-9 with TRBJ1-3, with no clear D. This clonotype was obtained from a human donor with melanoma. The CDR3 DNA sequence: TGTGCCAGCAGCCACCCCCTTGACGGGAAAGGGTCTGGAAACACCATATATTTT. As protein: CASSHPLDGKGSGNTIYF.